A single sample is the source of the 29 T cell receptor beta chains below, sequenced in a study of human T cells and chemical hapten exposure. One entry per CDR3 protein results from TCRdb running MiXCR on the RACE reads. This table has tens of thousands of distinct CDR3 sequences, around 9.6% appearing once. Noted time point: pre-sensitization, week 0. As to treatment: therapeutic diphenylcyclopropenone sensitization with weekly scalp DPC. The sequencing used whole blood, collected in connection with sensitization to the hapten diphenylcyclopropenone (DPC). These receptors all come from a woman aged 40 to 49 with alopecia areata. Some clones in this sample may be carry-over from other donors' samples.

The chain combines TRBV5-1 with TRBJ2-3, with TRBD2 matching over 9 bases. The V and J ends lost 3 bases and 8 bases, in that order; junction bases with no gene match: 13. The CDR3 contains 16 residues. Looked up from germline, CDR1 is SGHRS and CDR2 is YFSETQ. CDR3 bases: TGCGCCAGCAGCTCAGAATTAGCGGGGGACTTCCGTACGCAGTATTTT. Its translation is CASSSELAGDFRTQYF. The full variable domain, completed using reference TRBV5-1 and TRBJ2-3, is KAGVTQTPRYLIKTRGQQVTLSCSPISGHRSVSWYQQTPGQGLQFLFEYFSETQRNKGNFPGRFSGRQFSNSRSEMNVSTLELGDSALYLCASSSELAGDFRTQYFGPGTRLTVL.

The rearrangement uses TRBV20-1 and TRBJ2-1; tentative D call: TRBD1 (6 bases). CDR3 length: 15 amino acids. Germline V gene lookup returns CDR1 DFQATT and CDR2 SNEGSKA (reference sequence). V was pared by 1 base and J by 3 bases, with 13 bases between. CDR3 DNA: TGCAGTGCTAGAGGTACAGGGAAGGACTACAATGAGCAGTTCTTC. Protein sequence: CSARGTGKDYNEQFF.

In regard to this clonotype: At one of its ends the junction is not consistent with the germline gene, which may arise from a read error. J is TRBJ2-3 and V is TRBV12-3 or TRBV12-4; TRBD1 aligns across 8 bases. This CDR3 region has 17 residues. Here the CDR3 DNA reads TGTGCCAGCACTAAAGACAGGGGACTTCTTTGGGCAGATATGCAGTATTTT. Its translation is CASTKDRGLLWADMQYF.

This clonotype has ten or more counts. The chain joins TRBV11-3 to TRBJ2-1, with D unclear. V shed 2 bases and J shed 4 bases, with 12 bases lying between them. This CDR3 contains 15 residues. Per germline, CDR1 SGHNT and CDR2 YENEEA. The DNA for the CDR3 is TGTGCCAGCAGCTTAAACGGGCCGACGTACAATGAGCAGTTCTTC. The encoded protein is CASSLNGPTYNEQFF.

This clonotype was seen many times. The V and J genes are TRBV28 and TRBJ2-1; TRBD1 matches 7 bases. The CDR3 runs to 16 residues. CDR1 and CDR2 from the germline V gene are MDHEN and SYDVKM. Losses at the gene ends were 5 bases for V and 1 base for J; bases not matched to a gene: 8. The CDR3 loop reads CASSTSRGFSYNEQFF. The CDR3 DNA reads as TGTGCCAGCAGTACATCCAGGGGGTTTTCCTACAATGAGCAGTTCTTC.

This clonotype was recorded a few times. The gene calls are TRBV3-2 and TRBJ2-1; the table gives TRBD2 as D, unverified against the DNA. TRBV3-2 is a listed pseudogene. The CDR3 sequence is 18 residues long. Here the CDR3 DNA reads TGTGCCAGCAGCCAAGGTCCGGGACTAGCGGGGGGGCCCCATGAGCAGTTCTTC. Its protein product is CASSQGPGLAGGPHEQFF.

This clonotype was counted between two and nine times. This chain joins TRBV5-1 and TRBJ1-1, with TRBD1 as a possible D gene (6 bases). Trimming took off 3 bases at V and 4 bases at J, with 13 bases between the two ends. This CDR3 has 14 amino acids. Germline-derived CDR1 and CDR2 are SGHRS and YFSETQ. The CDR3 here is CASSSQQGSTEAFF. CDR3 in DNA: TGCGCCAGCAGCTCACAACAGGGAAGCACTGAAGCTTTCTTT.

This clonotype was detected many times. V gene TRBV9 combines with J gene TRBJ2-3, with D perhaps TRBD2 (7 bases). Germline V gene sequence: CDR1 SGDLS, CDR2 YYNGEE. The CDR3 has 15 amino acids. V was clipped by 4 bases and J by 2 bases, with 14 bases between them. CDR3 region: CASSPSGGDTDTQYF. CDR3 nucleotides: TGTGCCAGCAGCCCGTCGGGGGGCGACACAGATACGCAGTATTTT.

This clonotype has at least ten counts. This rearrangement joins TRBV6-2 or TRBV6-3 to TRBJ1-1; perhaps TRBD1 as D (6 bases). CDR3 length equals 13 residues. Trimming cost V 6 bases and J 5 bases, with 13 bases left between them. Germline V CDR1 and CDR2: MNHEY, SVGEGT. CDR3 nucleotide sequence: TGTGCCAGCAGGCAACAGGGTGGGACTGAAGCTTTCTTT. Translating gives CASRQQGGTEAFF.

This clonotype was seen at least ten times. This chain joins TRBV7-9 and TRBJ2-1; D remains unclear. Germline loops: CDR1 SEHNR, CDR2 FQNEAQ (reference sequence). The CDR3 extends over 11 amino acids. V lost 5 bases, J lost 7 bases, and 6 bases lay in between. The CDR3 DNA reads as TGTGCCAGCAGCCGTGGAAATGAGCAGTTCTTC. It translates to CASSRGNEQFF. The variable domain in full, completed from reference TRBV7-9 and TRBJ2-1, reads DTGVSQNPRHKITKRGQNVTFRCDPISEHNRLYWYRQTLGQGPEFLTYFQNEAQLEKSRLLSDRFSAERPKGSFSTLEIQRTEQGDSAMYLCASSRGNEQFFGPGTRLTVL.

The table lists this clonotype with a few counts. The rearrangement links TRBV9 to TRBJ2-2; possible D gene TRBD2, 5 bases. Deletions cut 6 bases from V and 4 bases from J, with 7 bases between. The CDR3 length is 12 residues. Germline values: CDR1 SGDLS, CDR2 YYNGEE. The CDR3 DNA sequence: TGTGCCAGCAACCGGGGCACCGGGGAGCTGTTTTTT. Its translation: CASNRGTGELFF.

J is TRBJ2-5 and V is TRBV28; D unresolved. There are 14 residues in the CDR3. Trimming pared 3 bases from V and 2 bases from J, leaving 10 bases between. From germline, CDR1 is MDHEN and CDR2 SYDVKM. The CDR3 region has the DNA TGTGCCAGCAGTTTTTCACCGACGCAAGAGACCCAGTACTTC. Its translation: CASSFSPTQETQYF. Looking up the rest from reference TRBV28 and TRBJ2-5 gives the full variable domain: DVKVTQSSRYLVKRTGEKVFLECVQDMDHENMFWYRQDPGLGLRLIYFSYDVKMKEKGDIPEGYSVSREKKERFSLILESASTNQTSMYLCASSFSPTQETQYFGPGTRLLVL.

The CDR3 coding sequence is TGTGCCAGCAGTTTCCAGAGCCAGCCCTCTGGAAACACCATATATTTT. It yields the protein CASSFQSQPSGNTIYF. The V and J genes are TRBV12-3 or TRBV12-4 and TRBJ1-3; no clear D gene. The CDR3 covers 16 residues. Trimming took 3 bases from V and 0 from J, leaving 12 bases between them.

In this sample, this clonotype turned up many times. The chain couples TRBV29-1 to TRBJ1-5, with a weak D call TRBD1 (6 bases). Per germline, CDR1 SQVTM and CDR2 ANQGSEA. The CDR3 is made up of 16 amino acids. Trimming pared 6 bases from V and 1 base from J, leaving 19 bases between. The CDR3: CSVTDGGRGSNQPQHF. CDR3 DNA: TGCAGCGTAACAGATGGGGGGCGAGGGAGCAATCAGCCCCAGCATTTT.

This chain connects TRBV2 to TRBJ2-3; 12 nucleotides agree with TRBD2. Germline V gene lookup returns CDR1 SNHLY and CDR2 FYNNEI. V dropped 11 bases and J dropped 3; count of bases not matched to a gene: 9. CDR3 length: 15 residues. The CDR3 coding sequence is TGTGCCCCTAGGGGGACTAGCGGGCGTACAGATACGCAGTATTTT. This encodes CAPRGTSGRTDTQYF.

This clonotype was observed many times. The J gene is TRBJ1-5, the V gene TRBV7-8; TRBD1 is a possible D gene (5 bases). Germline CDR1 SGHVS, CDR2 FQNEAQ. CDR3 size: 15 residues. V lost 1 base and J 4 bases, leaving 11 bases between the germline ends. Written as DNA, the CDR3 is TGTGCCAGCAGCTTAGATTCAGGGAGGAATCAGCCCCAGCATTTT. Translated, it gives CASSLDSGRNQPQHF.

This clonotype was found a few times. The gene calls are TRBV20-1 and TRBJ2-5, with D hard to call. The germline CDR1 and CDR2 sequences are DFQATT and SNEGSKA (reference sequence). V gave up 6 bases and J gave up 1 base, with 3 bases separating them. This CDR3 is built from 10 residues. CDR3 sequence (DNA): TGCAGTGCGGTCCAAGAGACCCAGTACTTC. Encoded protein: CSAVQETQYF.

Points on this clonotype: A much larger clone differs by one base, so this may be a read error. CDR3 sequence reads: CASSQVRQSVGSGTTIYF. The CDR3 coding sequence is TGCGCCAGCAGCCAAGTTCGTCAAAGCGTAGGATCTGGAACCACCATATATTTT. The chain joins TRBV4-3 to TRBJ1-3; D is unresolved. Per the germline V gene, CDR1 is LGHNA and CDR2 is YSLEER. The CDR3 contains 18 residues.

The chain is built from TRBV10-3 and TRBJ1-1; D is possibly TRBD1 (6 bases). The CDR3 extends over 13 amino acids. Germline CDR1 and CDR2: ENHRY and SYGVKD. The V end was cut by 8 bases, the J end by 1 base, with 11 bases between. The CDR3 DNA follows: TGTGCCATCGGGGGGGGCACGAACACTGAAGCTTTCTTT. This translates into CAIGGGTNTEAFF.

The sample holds many counts of this clonotype. J is TRBJ2-7 and V is TRBV27; D perhaps matches TRBD2 (6 bases). The V end lost 5 bases, the J end lost 3 bases, and 17 bases lay between the germline ends. CDR1 MNHEY and CDR2 SMNVEV come from the germline V gene (reference sequence). This CDR3 has 15 amino acids. For the CDR3, the DNA is TGTGCCAGCAGTCCCCTCGGGGCGGGAAGCTACGAGCAGTACTTC. As protein: CASSPLGAGSYEQYF.

This clonotype has ten or more counts. The V call is TRBV7-3, the J call TRBJ2-7, with 11 bases identical to TRBD2. Germline V gene lookup returns CDR1 SGHTA and CDR2 FQGTGA. Unmatched junction bases numbered 2, after V lost 5 bases and J lost 2 bases. This CDR3 is 14 amino acids long. DNA of the CDR3: TGTGCCAGCAGCCCGACTAGCGGGGCCTACGAGCAGTACTTC. It specifies CASSPTSGAYEQYF.

Many counts were recorded for this clonotype. The chain uses TRBV10-3 and TRBJ2-7, with a possible D match to TRBD1 (6 bases). V shed 4 bases and J shed 5 bases, with 12 bases lying between them. The CDR3 sequence is 13 residues long. From germline, CDR1 is ENHRY and CDR2 SYGVKD. The CDR3 coding sequence is TGTGCCATCAGTGGTAACAGGGCGGACGAGCAGTACTTC. The encoded protein is CAISGNRADEQYF.

This clonotype was detected only a few times. The genes are TRBV7-8 and TRBJ1-2, with D hard to call. The CDR3 loop spans 14 amino acids. Germline CDR1 SGHVS, CDR2 FQNEAQ. Trimming stripped 1 base from V and 4 bases from J, with 10 bases between. The CDR3 spells CASSLVLGTYGYTF. The CDR3 bases are TGTGCCAGCAGCTTAGTCCTCGGAACCTATGGCTACACCTTC.

This clonotype appeared a single time. Likely a read error: the CDR3 ends without its conserved phenylalanine or tryptophan. The chain employs TRBV5-1 and TRBJ2-7, with D unresolved. The V end was cut by 2 bases, the J end by 3 bases, with 18 bases between. Germline CDR1 and CDR2: SGHRS and YFSETQ. The CDR3 totals 16 residues. CDR3 sequence (DNA): TGCGCCAGCAGCTTTTTCCCCGGAGCAGGCAGCTACGAGCAGTACATC. Translating it yields CASSFFPGAGSYEQYI.

This clonotype showed up many times. The chain has TRBV10-3 and TRBJ2-1, with 7 bases that match TRBD2. The germline gives CDR1 ENHRY, CDR2 SYGVKD. V was pared by 4 bases and J by 4 bases, with 22 bases of the junction left unmatched. This CDR3 has 20 amino acids. The CDR3 loop is CAISALLGDAGEPYYNEQFF. CDR3 DNA: TGTGCCATCAGTGCCCTCCTGGGGGATGCGGGGGAGCCTTATTACAATGAGCAGTTCTTC.

The V gene is TRBV11-2, the J gene TRBJ2-7; 9 bases are shared with TRBD1. Germline-derived CDR1 and CDR2 are SGHAT and FQNNGV. The CDR3 spans 15 residues. J gave up 0 bases and V 5 bases, and 5 bases lay outside the gene matches. CDR3 residues: CASSPGTGSSYEQYF. The CDR3 nucleotides are TGTGCCAGCAGCCCCGGGACAGGGAGCTCCTACGAGCAGTACTTC.

This clonotype showed up many times. The rearrangement uses TRBV7-8 and TRBJ2-5; 7 positions match TRBD1. The V segment lost 3 bases and the J segment 3 bases; nucleotides outside the gene matches: 7. From germline, CDR1 is SGHVS and CDR2 FQNEAQ. This CDR3 is built from 15 residues. CDR3 region: CASSFGTANKETQYF. The CDR3, as DNA: TGTGCCAGCAGCTTCGGGACAGCGAACAAAGAGACCCAGTACTTC.

Points on this clonotype: An end of the junction differs from the germline gene, which may be a read error. V gene TRBV20-1 combines with J gene TRBJ1-5; TRBD1 aligns across 9 bases. Germline V gene lookup returns CDR1 DFQATT and CDR2 SNEGSKA (reference sequence). The CDR3 runs to 14 residues. CDR3: CSAGLQGARQPKHF. CDR3 coding DNA: TGCAGTGCTGGGTTACAGGGGGCTCGACAGCCCAAGCATTTT.

In this sample, this clonotype turned up many times. The rearrangement joins TRBV15 to TRBJ1-2; no clear D gene. This CDR3 comprises 15 residues. V lost 0 bases to trimming and J lost 0 bases, with 8 bases between them. Germline V gives CDR1 LNHNV, CDR2 YYDKDF (reference sequence). CDR3 amino acids: CATSRDKGANYGYTF. The DNA of the CDR3 is TGTGCCACCAGCAGAGATAAGGGAGCTAACTATGGCTACACCTTC.